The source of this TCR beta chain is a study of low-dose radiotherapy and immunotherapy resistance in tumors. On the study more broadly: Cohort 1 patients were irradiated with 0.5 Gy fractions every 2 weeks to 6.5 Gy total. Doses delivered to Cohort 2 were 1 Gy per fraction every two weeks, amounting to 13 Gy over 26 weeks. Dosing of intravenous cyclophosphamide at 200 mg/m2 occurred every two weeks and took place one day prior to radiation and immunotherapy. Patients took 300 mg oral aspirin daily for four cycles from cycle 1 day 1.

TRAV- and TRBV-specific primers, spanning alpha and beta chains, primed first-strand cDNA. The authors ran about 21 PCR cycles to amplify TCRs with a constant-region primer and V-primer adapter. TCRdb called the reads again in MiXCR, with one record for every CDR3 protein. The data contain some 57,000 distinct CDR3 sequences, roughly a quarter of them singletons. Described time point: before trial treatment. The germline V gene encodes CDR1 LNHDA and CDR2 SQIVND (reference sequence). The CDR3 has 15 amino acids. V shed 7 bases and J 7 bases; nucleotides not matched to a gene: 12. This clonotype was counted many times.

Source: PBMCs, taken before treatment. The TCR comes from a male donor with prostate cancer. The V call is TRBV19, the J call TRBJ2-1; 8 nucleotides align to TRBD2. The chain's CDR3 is CASTVPGLGMNEQFF. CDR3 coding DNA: TGTGCCAGTACCGTGCCGGGACTAGGTATGAATGAGCAGTTCTTC.